The 7 T cell receptor beta chains below were found in one sample sequenced in a study of blood T cell repertoires in COVID-19. Data came from immunoSEQ multiplex PCR; TCRdb stores just in-frame clones and leaves some out. This sample has around 81,000 clones, with approximately 85% found just once. The specimen sequenced was peripheral blood. The receptors stem from a man between 65 and 85 years old with acute or convalescent COVID-19.

The CDR3 nucleotides are TGTGCCAGCAGTTACCTCCGGGAGGGCAATGAGCAGTTCTTC. This sequence encodes CASSYLREGNEQFF. This chain links TRBV6-2 or TRBV6-3 with TRBJ2-1, with 8 bases fitting TRBD2. CDR1 and CDR2 from the germline V gene are MNHEY and SVGEGT. Trimming took 2 bases from V and 6 from J; bases not matched to a gene: 3. The CDR3 extends over 14 amino acids.

The gene calls are TRBV5-4 and TRBJ1-1; D is ambiguous. V gave up 3 bases and J gave up 3 bases, with 15 bases separating them. Germline assignment: CDR1 SGHNT and CDR2 YYREEE (reference sequence). CDR3 size: 15 residues. The CDR3 nucleotides are TGTGCCAGCAGCTCAATCTTGGACTTCGACACTGAAGCTTTCTTT. The encoded protein is CASSSILDFDTEAFF.

This CDR3 reads CASSLGGSDGYTF. The CDR3 nucleotides are TGTGCCAGCAGCTTAGGAGGCTCCGATGGCTACACCTTC. The chain links TRBV11-2 to TRBJ1-2, with D uncertain. V was shortened by 1 base and J by 6 bases, with 9 bases between the two germline ends. The CDR3 is 13 amino acids. The V gene's germline CDR1 is SGHAT and CDR2 FQNNGV.

A note on this clone: Likely a read error: the CDR3 ends without its conserved phenylalanine or tryptophan. The limits of the CDR3 on the DNA are not certain, so only TCRdb's listed CDR3 is given. The rearrangement uses TRBV4-3 and TRBJ1-2. Per germline, CDR1 LGHNA and CDR2 YSLEER. The CDR3 contains 15 residues when both ends are counted. The CDR3: CASSQDILITGSVVY.

V gene TRBV6-2 or TRBV6-3 combines with J gene TRBJ2-7; perhaps TRBD1 as D (6 bases). V was pared by 6 bases and J by 3 bases, with 21 bases between. Germline values: CDR1 MNHEY, CDR2 SVGEGT. CDR3 size: 16 residues. The CDR3 spells CASSATNPDSFYEQYF. DNA of the CDR3: TGTGCCAGCAGCGCTACTAACCCGGACAGCTTCTACGAGCAGTACTTC.

The rearrangement links TRBV12-3 or TRBV12-4 to TRBJ1-2, with TRBD1 identical over 7 bases. V lost 6 bases and J lost 8; bases outside the gene matches: 6. The CDR3 loop spans 12 amino acids. The CDR3 protein is CASRTTGEGYTF. The CDR3, as DNA: TGTGCCAGCAGGACCACAGGGGAGGGCTACACCTTC.

V usage is TRBV10-3 and J usage is TRBJ2-7, with 10 bases identical to TRBD2. The CDR3 covers 18 residues. V shed 0 bases, J shed 2 bases, and the junction held 10 bases outside the gene matches. Germline V gene sequence: CDR1 ENHRY, CDR2 SYGVKD. The CDR3 reads CAISESGLAGVVTYEQYF. The CDR3 DNA reads TGTGCCATCAGTGAGTCCGGGCTAGCGGGGGTCGTTACCTACGAGCAGTACTTC.